A selection of T cell receptor beta chains follows, all from one sample in a study of blood T cell repertoires in COVID-19. The protocol was immunoSEQ multiplex PCR, while the TCRdb copy is restricted to in-frame clones and leaves out a portion. This repertoire shows roughly 280,000 clones, roughly 89% found once; its top ten account for roughly 1.8%. Sequencing used PBMCs or T cells enriched from blood (not recorded which). These receptors came from a woman in her sixties or seventies who had recovered from COVID-19. The CDR3 runs from the conserved cysteine through the conserved F or W. D genes are given only for firm matches. Size values are once, few and many counts, or a class for expanded clones, and some rows have none.

V	size	J	D	length	DNA	CDR3
TRBV3-1/TRBV3-2	once	TRBJ1-4	.	12	TGTGCCAGCAGCCTCAGGGGTTGGAAACTGTTTTTT	CASSLRGWKLFF
TRBV28	.	TRBJ1-1	.	14	TGTGCCAGCACATATCTACAGGGTTGGACTGAAGCTTTCTTT	CASTYLQGWTEAFF
TRBV7-8	.	TRBJ1-2	.	18	TGTGCCAGCAGCTTAGCGAGGCGTCCCACACGCCCTAACTATGGCTACACCTTC	CASSLARRPTRPNYGYTF
TRBV7-9	few	TRBJ1-1	.	18	TGTGCCAGCAGCCGACCCCCAACGACAGGCAGGATGAACACTGAAGCTTTCTTT	CASSRPPTTGRMNTEAFF
TRBV28	once	TRBJ2-7	.	12	TGTGCCAGCAGTCAGGGGTGGGACGAGCAGTACTTC	CASSQGWDEQYF
TRBV9	.	TRBJ1-3	.	14	TGTGCCAGCAGCGAGAGTTACGCGGGAAACACCATATATTTT	CASSESYAGNTIYF
TRBV19	.	TRBJ1-5	.	13	TGTGCCAGTAGTCTTTTAATCAATCAGCCCCAGCATTTT	CASSLLINQPQHF
TRBV18	.	TRBJ2-7	TRBD2	15	TGTGCCAGCTCACCACGGGCGGGAGAGTCTCACGAGCAGTACTTC	CASSPRAGESHEQYF
TRBV9	.	TRBJ2-2	TRBD1	15	TGTGCCAGCAGTAATGGACAGGGAGGCACCGGGGAGCTGTTTTTT	CASSNGQGGTGELFF
TRBV2	few	TRBJ2-1	TRBD1	15	TGTGCCAGCAGTTTGGAGGGACAGGGATACAATGAGCAGTTCTTC	CASSLEGQGYNEQFF
TRBV27	.	TRBJ2-5	TRBD2	15	TGTGCCAGCAGTTTTTTAGCGGGAGGATTGGAGACCCAGTACTTC	CASSFLAGGLETQYF
TRBV10-3	.	TRBJ1-1	TRBD1	14	TGTGCCATCACCCGGGACAGAATGAACACTGAAGCTTTCTTT	CAITRDRMNTEAFF
TRBV2	once	TRBJ2-2	TRBD2	15	TGTGCCAGCAGGGCACTAGCGGGCCCGTACGGGGAGCTGTTTTTT	CASRALAGPYGELFF
TRBV18	once	TRBJ1-4	TRBD1	14	TGTGCCAGCTCACCATGGGACAGGGCTGAAAAACTGTTTTTT	CASSPWDRAEKLFF
TRBV7-3	.	TRBJ1-1	TRBD1	16	TGTGCCAGCAGCTCGCACGGGACAGACCTGAACACTGAAGCTTTCTTT	CASSSHGTDLNTEAFF
TRBV3-1/TRBV3-2	.	TRBJ1-5	.	13	TGTGCCAGCAGCCTCTTCCCGGATCAGCCCCAGCATTTT	CASSLFPDQPQHF